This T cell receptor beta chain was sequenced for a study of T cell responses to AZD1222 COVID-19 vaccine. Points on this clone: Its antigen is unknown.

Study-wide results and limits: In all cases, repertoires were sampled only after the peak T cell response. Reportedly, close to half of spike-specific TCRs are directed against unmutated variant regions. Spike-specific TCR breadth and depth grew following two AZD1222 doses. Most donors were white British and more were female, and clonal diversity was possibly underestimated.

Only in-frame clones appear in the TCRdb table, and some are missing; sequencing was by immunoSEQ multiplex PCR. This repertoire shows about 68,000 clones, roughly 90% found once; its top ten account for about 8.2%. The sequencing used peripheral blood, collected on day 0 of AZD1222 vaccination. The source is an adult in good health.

The CDR3 loop is CASSQDRVVTGELFF. The CDR3 nucleotides read TGTGCCAGCAGCCAAGATCGGGTGGTAACCGGGGAGCTGTTTTTT. The chain has TRBV14 and TRBJ2-2; D uncertain. The CDR3 is 15 residues long. V was pared by 0 bases and J by 5 bases, with 10 bases between. Germline assignment: CDR1 SGHDN and CDR2 FVKESK. Filled out from reference TRBV14 and TRBJ2-2, the complete variable domain reads EAGVTQFPSHSVIEKGQTVTLRCDPISGHDNLYWYRRVMGKEIKFLLHFVKESKQDESGMPNNRFLAERTGGTYSTLKVQPAELEDSGVYFCASSQDRVVTGELFFGEGSRLTVL.